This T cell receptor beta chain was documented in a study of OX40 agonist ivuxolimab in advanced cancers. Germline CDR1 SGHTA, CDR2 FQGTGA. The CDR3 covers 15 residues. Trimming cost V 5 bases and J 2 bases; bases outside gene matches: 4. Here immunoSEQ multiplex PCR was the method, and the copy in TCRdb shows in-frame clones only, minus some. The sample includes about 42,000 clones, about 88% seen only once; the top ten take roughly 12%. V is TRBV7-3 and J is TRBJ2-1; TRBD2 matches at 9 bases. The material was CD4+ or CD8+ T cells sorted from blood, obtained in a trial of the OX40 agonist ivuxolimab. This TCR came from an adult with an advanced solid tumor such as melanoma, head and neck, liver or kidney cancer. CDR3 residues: CASSPTSGAYNEQFF. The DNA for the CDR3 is TGTGCCAGCAGCCCGACTAGCGGAGCCTACAATGAGCAGTTCTTC.